These 22 T cell receptor beta chains originate from one sample sequenced in a study of shared clonotypes between healthy human individuals. The repertoire was sequenced with immunoSEQ multiplex PCR; TCRdb's copy has only in-frame clones and lacks some. The data contain 950,000 to 1,100,000 clones, roughly 80% of them singletons. Specimen: memory CD4+ T cells sorted from blood. Subset reported: CD45RA-negative fraction. The receptor set was obtained from a young man in good health.

The chain has TRBV23-1 and TRBJ2-7; 8 bases match TRBD1. TRBV23-1 is an ORF; its function is uncertain. Trimming took 0 bases from V and 3 from J; bases not matched to a gene: 7. There are 16 residues in the CDR3. CDR3 coding DNA: TGCGCCAGCAGTCAATCAGAAGGTACAGGGGGCTACGAGCAGTACTTC. The encoded protein is CASSQSEGTGGYEQYF.

The sample holds a few counts of this clone. The rearrangement uses TRBV27 and TRBJ2-1; tentatively, D is TRBD2 (7 bases). The V end was cut by 3 bases, the J end by 0 bases, with 30 bases between. The CDR3 runs to 22 residues. In germline, CDR1 is MNHEY, CDR2 SMNVEV (reference sequence). In DNA, the CDR3 is TGTGCCAGCAGTTTCCGAGCTCTATCCGGGGGGCACGCCCCTCACTCCTACAATGAGCAGTTCTTC. Its protein is CASSFRALSGGHAPHSYNEQFF.

The CDR3 DNA sequence: TGTGCCAGCACCCTAGAGGGGGTAGGGATGAATGGCTACACCTTC. It translates to CASTLEGVGMNGYTF. The chain combines TRBV28 with TRBJ1-2; a possible D gene is TRBD1 (6 bases). V lost 7 bases, J lost 6 bases, and 21 bases lay in between. This CDR3 comprises 15 residues. Germline CDR1 and CDR2: MDHEN and SYDVKM.

This clone came up a few times. The rearrangement links TRBV7-2 to TRBJ2-1; possibly TRBD2 for D (6 bases). There are 15 residues in the CDR3. Germline V gene sequence: CDR1 SGHTA, CDR2 FQGNSA. V lost 2 bases and J 6 bases, leaving 14 bases between the germline ends. Written as DNA, the CDR3 is TGTGCCAGCAGCTTATGGCTAGCGCAGGGCAATGAGCAGTTCTTC. This encodes CASSLWLAQGNEQFF.

The rearrangement links TRBV7-2 to TRBJ2-3; TRBD2 agrees at 9 bases. From germline, CDR1 is SGHTA and CDR2 FQGNSA. Losses at the gene ends were 5 bases for V and 4 bases for J; bases not matched to a gene: 10. The CDR3 is made up of 16 amino acids. DNA for the CDR3: TGTGCCAGCAGCGGGGAGGGGGTAGCGGGAGCAGATACGCAGTATTTT. It translates to CASSGEGVAGADTQYF.

The chain employs TRBV29-1 and TRBJ1-1; no clear D gene. CDR1 SQVTM and CDR2 ANQGSEA come from the germline V gene. The CDR3 totals 11 residues. The V end lost 5 bases, the J end lost 10 bases, and 14 bases lay between the germline ends. The CDR3 sequence is CSVIAEVGAFF. The CDR3 DNA sequence: TGCAGCGTTATAGCTGAAGTTGGAGCTTTCTTT.

The chain couples TRBV7-9 to TRBJ2-7, with a weak D call TRBD2 (6 bases). Germline CDR1 SEHNR, CDR2 FQNEAQ (reference sequence). Trimming shortened V by 1 base and J by 1 base, and 14 bases separated the two germline ends. The CDR3 loop spans 16 amino acids. DNA of the CDR3: TGTGCCAGCAGCTTAGAGGGGCTAGCGAGGTCCTACGAGCAGTACTTC. It specifies CASSLEGLARSYEQYF.

This rearrangement joins TRBV19 to TRBJ2-2; a weak D match, TRBD2 (5 bases). CDR3 length: 16 residues. Germline CDR1 is LNHDA and CDR2 is SQIVND (reference sequence). The ends were cut back, 1 base at V and 4 bases at J, with 13 bases in the middle. CDR3 residues: CASSIVARAGTGELFF. CDR3 sequence (DNA): TGTGCCAGTAGTATAGTAGCCCGCGCGGGCACCGGGGAGCTGTTTTTT.

V is TRBV6-6 and J is TRBJ1-6; 9 nucleotides align to TRBD1. With 2 bases clipped from V and 6 bases from J, the junction kept 5 bases outside the gene matches. The CDR3 is 16 residues long. The germline V gene encodes CDR1 MNHNY and CDR2 SVGAGI (reference sequence). CDR3 sequence: CASSYGDRESNSPLHF. CDR3 sequence (DNA): TGTGCCAGCAGTTACGGGGACAGGGAGTCTAATTCACCCCTCCACTTT.

The rearrangement links TRBV30 to TRBJ1-5; D is undetermined. V dropped 2 bases and J dropped 0 bases, with 5 bases sitting between them. CDR3 length: 13 residues. Per the germline V gene, CDR1 is GTSNPN and CDR2 is SVGIG (reference sequence). The CDR3 sequence: CAWSSDSNQPQHF. CDR3 in DNA: TGTGCCTGGAGTAGTGATAGCAATCAGCCCCAGCATTTT. The full variable domain, rest sourced from reference TRBV30 and TRBJ1-5, is SQTIHQWPATLVQPVGSPLSLECTVEGTSNPNLYWYRQAAGRGLQLLFYSVGIGQISSEVPQNLSASRPQDRQFILSSKKLLLSDSGFYLCAWSSDSNQPQHFGDGTRLSIL.

V is TRBV7-9 and J is TRBJ2-1, with 11 bases that match TRBD2. The V and J ends lost 5 bases and 8 bases, in that order; junction bases with no gene match: 8. Germline-derived CDR1 and CDR2 are SEHNR and FQNEAQ (reference sequence). This CDR3 is 15 amino acids long. In nucleotides, the CDR3 is TGTGCCAGCAGCCTGACTAGCGGGGCCGGGGATGAGCAGTTCTTC. It codes for CASSLTSGAGDEQFF.

This clone was picked up one time. V usage is TRBV11-3 and J usage is TRBJ2-2; a weak D match, TRBD1 (6 bases). This CDR3 spans 12 amino acids. V was trimmed by 5 bases and J by 6 bases, leaving 7 bases between them. The germline V gene encodes CDR1 SGHNT and CDR2 YENEEA. The CDR3 coding sequence is TGTGCCAGCAGCCACAGGGCCGGGGAGCTGTTTTTT. Protein: CASSHRAGELFF.

The chain employs TRBV5-1 and TRBJ2-3; TRBD2 matches at 8 bases. CDR1 is SGHRS, CDR2 YFSETQ, per germline. V lost 0 bases to trimming and J lost 5 bases; unmatched junction nucleotides: 5. The CDR3 is 15 residues long. This CDR3 is CASSLAGGPGDTQYF. Written as DNA, the CDR3 is TGCGCCAGCAGCTTGGCGGGGGGGCCGGGAGATACGCAGTATTTT.

CDR3: CASSLGHTSYEQYF. As DNA, the CDR3 is TGCGCCAGCAGCCTGGGTCATACATCCTACGAGCAGTACTTC. J is TRBJ2-7 and V is TRBV4-3; D unresolved. Germline CDR1 is LGHNA and CDR2 is YSLEER. Trimming removed 4 bases from V and 1 base from J, with 11 bases in between. This CDR3 spans 14 amino acids.

The rearrangement joins TRBV30 to TRBJ1-2; no clear D. The V and J ends lost 1 base and 2 bases respectively, with 8 bases between them. The CDR3 extends over 13 amino acids. CDR1 and CDR2 from the germline V gene are GTSNPN and SVGIG (reference sequence). The CDR3 DNA reads TGTGCCTGGAGTGAACAAATGAACTATGGCTACACCTTC. Translated: CAWSEQMNYGYTF.

This sequence joins TRBV6-5 and TRBJ2-5; 8 positions agree with TRBD2. V lost 5 bases to trimming and J lost 5 bases; unmatched junction nucleotides: 7. The CDR3 spans 14 residues. The V gene's germline CDR1 is MNHEY and CDR2 SVGAGI. The CDR3 is CASSPRGGRETQYF. CDR3 in DNA: TGTGCCAGCAGTCCACGCGGGGGGAGGGAGACCCAGTACTTC.

The chain combines TRBV9 with TRBJ1-4, with a possible D match to TRBD1 (5 bases). With 0 bases removed from V and 0 bases from J, the gap between germline ends came to 9 bases. The length of the CDR3 is 16 residues. Germline CDR1 and CDR2: SGDLS and YYNGEE. The CDR3 loop reads CASSVEPTATNEKLFF. Written as DNA, the CDR3 is TGTGCCAGCAGCGTAGAGCCGACAGCAACTAATGAAAAACTGTTTTTT. The complete variable domain, with remaining parts taken from reference TRBV9 and TRBJ1-4, reads DSGVTQTPKHLITATGQRVTLRCSPRSGDLSVYWYQQSLDQGLQFLIQYYNGEERAKGNILERFSAQQFPDLHSELNLSSLELGDSALYFCASSVEPTATNEKLFFGSGTQLSVL.

This clone was found a few times. This chain connects TRBV7-9 to TRBJ1-6; 8 bases map to TRBD1. The CDR3 consists of 15 residues. The V and J ends lost 4 bases and 7 bases, in that order; junction bases with no gene match: 6. Germline loops: CDR1 SEHNR, CDR2 FQNEAQ (reference sequence). The CDR3 sequence is CASSSLGQGNSPLHF. Here the CDR3 DNA reads TGTGCCAGCAGCTCTCTCGGACAGGGAAATTCACCCCTCCACTTT.

The chain is built from TRBV7-8 and TRBJ2-4; 9 bases match TRBD1. Germline V gives CDR1 SGHVS, CDR2 FQNEAQ. J was trimmed by 1 base and V by 3 bases; bases with no gene match: 7. The CDR3 has 17 amino acids. The DNA of the CDR3 is TGTGCCAGCAGCTTGGGACAGGGAAGAGGGGCCAAAAACATTCAGTACTTC. It translates to CASSLGQGRGAKNIQYF.

This rearrangement joins TRBV6-6 to TRBJ2-1; no clear D gene. CDR3 length: 16 residues. V lost 6 bases and J lost 0, with 15 bases in between. Germline V CDR1 and CDR2: MNHNY, SVGAGI (reference sequence). The CDR3 region has the DNA TGTGCCAGCAGCCATGTGGTACAGCCCTCCTACAATGAGCAGTTCTTC. Protein sequence: CASSHVVQPSYNEQFF.

The V call is TRBV28, the J call TRBJ2-5; 10 bases map to TRBD2. V was pared by 4 bases and J by 5 bases, with 10 bases of the junction left unmatched. This CDR3 has 16 residues. The V gene's germline CDR1 is MDHEN and CDR2 SYDVKM. This CDR3 is CASSSTSGHLKETQYF. CDR3 DNA sequence: TGTGCCAGCAGTTCGACTAGCGGGCATCTCAAGGAGACCCAGTACTTC.

This clone was observed a handful of times. Other DNA sequences in the sample encode the same CDR3. The chain employs TRBV5-1 and TRBJ2-5; D is unresolved. Germline CDR1 is SGHRS and CDR2 is YFSETQ. The CDR3 extends over 14 amino acids. The germline V and J ends were trimmed by 0 bases and 1 base, with 7 bases remaining between them. CDR3 sequence reads: CASSLDSAQETQYF. The CDR3 DNA reads TGCGCCAGCAGCTTGGACAGTGCCCAAGAGACCCAGTACTTC.